These 32 T cell receptor beta chains were all obtained from the same sample, sequenced in a study of cytomegalovirus exposure and HLA in healthy donors (dated by TCRdb to the late 2010s). Libraries came from the immunoSEQ multiplex PCR assay. TCRdb re-hosts the immuneACCESS table, in-frame sequences only. Its copies lack some clones; in the studies checked, an unresolved V gene accounts for under half of them, and the cause for the rest is not known. This sample lists under 400,000 clones; 86% were detected once. Of the sample, under 0.9% is held by the ten largest clones. Sequenced sample: PBMCs. The receptors originated from a woman between 18 and 29 years old in good health and CMV-seronegative.

CDR3 region: CATNGIRGPRGYTF. The CDR3 nucleotides read TGTGCCACCAACGGTATAAGGGGCCCACGAGGCTACACCTTC. V is TRBV28 and J is TRBJ1-2, with D possibly TRBD1 on 5 matching bases. In germline, CDR1 is MDHEN, CDR2 SYDVKM. V was clipped by 10 bases and J by 8 bases, with 23 bases between them. The CDR3 consists of 14 residues.

This chain joins TRBV28 and TRBJ2-3; D call uncertain. The germline V gene encodes CDR1 MDHEN and CDR2 SYDVKM. The CDR3 has 11 residues. Trimming shortened V by 8 bases and J by 5 bases, and 8 bases separated the two germline ends. CDR3: CASGGLDTQYF. CDR3 bases: TGTGCCAGCGGTGGCCTAGATACGCAGTATTTT.

This clone occurred a few times. V usage is TRBV28 and J usage is TRBJ1-1; possibly TRBD1 for D (5 bases). The V and J ends lost 4 bases and 3 bases respectively, with 12 bases between them. Germline V gene sequence: CDR1 MDHEN, CDR2 SYDVKM. There are 14 residues in the CDR3. CDR3: CASSSIGEDTEAFF. The DNA for the CDR3 is TGTGCCAGCAGTTCCATAGGGGAGGACACTGAAGCTTTCTTT.

This clone was seen a handful of times. This chain uses TRBV10-3 with TRBJ1-2, with a tentative D call TRBD1 (5 bases). The V gene lost 2 bases and the J gene lost 1 base, with 11 bases spanning the gap. The CDR3 contains 15 residues. Per germline, CDR1 ENHRY and CDR2 SYGVKD. In DNA form, the CDR3 reads TGTGCCATCAGTGAGGCGACAGTTGATAACTATGGCTACACCTTC. Translating it yields CAISEATVDNYGYTF.

The rearrangement joins TRBV5-1 to TRBJ2-5, with D perhaps matching TRBD2 (6 bases). V dropped 3 bases and J dropped 5 bases, with 20 bases sitting between them. The CDR3 extends over 16 amino acids. In germline, CDR1 is SGHRS, CDR2 YFSETQ. The CDR3 DNA reads TGCGCCAGCAGCTCATACACGGGACTCACCGTGGAGACCCAGTACTTC. Encoded protein: CASSSYTGLTVETQYF.

This rearrangement joins TRBV11-2 to TRBJ2-1; 7 bases agree with TRBD1. Germline V lookup: CDR1 SGHAT, CDR2 FQNNGV. Germline trimming cut 10 bases from V and 3 bases from J; bases unmatched to any gene: 18. CDR3 length: 17 residues. CDR3 coding DNA: TGTGCCACTAAGCTTGATGGGAGAGACAGGGTCTACAATGAGCAGTTCTTC. Translated, it gives CATKLDGRDRVYNEQFF.

This clone came up once. The CDR3 reads CASSFRNEQFF. The CDR3 region has the DNA TGTGCCAGCAGCTTCCGCAATGAGCAGTTCTTC. The J gene is TRBJ2-1, the V gene TRBV5-8; D gene ambiguous. Germline loops: CDR1 SGHTS, CDR2 YDEGEE. V shed 2 bases and J shed 6 bases, with 3 bases lying between them. The CDR3 sequence is 11 residues long.

The rearrangement uses TRBV14 and TRBJ2-3; unclear D gene. The CDR3 length is 13 residues. Trimming stripped 1 base from V and 6 bases from J, with 8 bases between. Germline assignment: CDR1 SGHDN and CDR2 FVKESK. The CDR3 DNA reads TGTGCCAGCAGCCAAGGTGCGGCGGATACGCAGTATTTT. The encoded protein is CASSQGAADTQYF.

The rearrangement joins TRBV28 to TRBJ1-5; TRBD1 matches at 8 bases. The germline gives CDR1 MDHEN, CDR2 SYDVKM. CDR3 length: 16 residues. V trimming: 3 bases; J trimming: 5 bases; junction bases outside the gene matches: 9. CDR3 coding DNA: TGTGCCAGCAGTTTTTCCCCCGGGACAGGCGATCAGCCCCAGCATTTT. Translated: CASSFSPGTGDQPQHF.

This clone was detected a few times. This chain links TRBV10-2 with TRBJ2-7; tentative D call: TRBD1 (5 bases). In germline, CDR1 is WSHSY, CDR2 SAAADI. This CDR3 has 12 amino acids. Trimming shortened V by 4 bases and J by 3 bases, and 7 bases separated the two germline ends. The CDR3 DNA follows: TGCGCCAGCAGTGTAGACAGCTACGAGCAGTACTTC. It translates to CASSVDSYEQYF.

As to this clone: Additional DNA sequences in this sample encode the identical CDR3. The chain has TRBV27 and TRBJ2-5, with 9 bases that match TRBD1. Germline values: CDR1 MNHEY, CDR2 SMNVEV (reference sequence). The CDR3 totals 18 residues. V dropped 1 base and J dropped 0; count of bases not matched to a gene: 9. The CDR3 DNA reads as TGTGCCAGCAGTTTATTGGGGACAGGGATGAGTTACCAAGAGACCCAGTACTTC. It specifies CASSLLGTGMSYQETQYF.

V usage is TRBV27 and J usage is TRBJ2-1; 7 nucleotides line up with TRBD1. This CDR3 comprises 15 residues. Germline V gene data show CDR1 as MNHEY and CDR2 as SMNVEV (reference sequence). Unmatched junction bases numbered 4, after V lost 3 bases and J lost 2 bases. CDR3 residues: CASSFPTGPYNEQFF. The CDR3 region has the DNA TGTGCCAGCAGTTTCCCGACAGGGCCCTACAATGAGCAGTTCTTC.

The V and J genes are TRBV5-1 and TRBJ1-1, with D unclear. This CDR3 comprises 13 residues. Trimming shortened V by 0 bases and J by 6 bases, and 9 bases separated the two germline ends. Germline CDR1 and CDR2: SGHRS and YFSETQ. The CDR3 reads CASSLAGRAEAFF. The CDR3 DNA reads TGCGCCAGCAGCTTGGCGGGGAGAGCTGAAGCTTTCTTT.

Comment on this clone: Different DNA sequences within this sample yield the same CDR3. The chain has TRBV6-5 and TRBJ1-5; weak D call: TRBD1 (5 bases). CDR1 is MNHEY and CDR2 is SVGAGI in the germline V gene. Trimming cost V 4 bases and J 4 bases, with 8 bases left between them. The CDR3 runs 13 residues. The CDR3 loop reads CASSSQGNQPQHF. The CDR3 nucleotides are TGTGCCAGCAGTTCTCAGGGTAATCAGCCCCAGCATTTT.

The chain is built from TRBV5-6 and TRBJ2-1; 7 nucleotides line up with TRBD2. Trimming cost V 8 bases and J 7 bases; bases outside gene matches: 9. Germline V lookup: CDR1 SGHDT, CDR2 YYEEEE. The CDR3 contains 13 residues. CDR3 DNA: TGTGCCAGGGATAAGACTAGCTGGAATGAGCAGTTCTTC. Its protein product is CARDKTSWNEQFF.

The table lists this clone with a few counts. The chain joins TRBV27 to TRBJ2-5; possible D gene TRBD2, 6 bases. There are 13 residues in the CDR3. Germline CDR1 and CDR2: MNHEY and SMNVEV (reference sequence). Trimming removed 5 bases from V and 0 bases from J, with 7 bases in between. CDR3 DNA: TGTGCCAGCAGTCTAGCGTACCAAGAGACCCAGTACTTC. Amino acid sequence: CASSLAYQETQYF.

CDR3 DNA: TGTGCCAGCAGCCTAGGGACAGCGAAAGAGACCCAGTACTTC. Encoded protein: CASSLGTAKETQYF. The chain couples TRBV28 to TRBJ2-5, with 7 bases fitting TRBD1. Germline V gives CDR1 MDHEN, CDR2 SYDVKM. The CDR3 is 14 amino acids. Trimming removed 6 bases from V and 3 bases from J; junction bases left unmatched: 7.

J is TRBJ2-5 and V is TRBV7-9; 9 bases match TRBD2. Per the germline V gene, CDR1 is SEHNR and CDR2 is FQNEAQ (reference sequence). V gave up 7 bases and J gave up 3 bases; unmatched junction bases: 9. There are 15 residues in the CDR3. The CDR3 here is CASTPWLAGEETQYF. CDR3 sequence (DNA): TGTGCCAGCACCCCCTGGTTAGCGGGGGAAGAGACCCAGTACTTC.

The chain links TRBV4-1 to TRBJ1-4; 7 positions agree with TRBD1. This CDR3 has 16 residues. Looked up from germline, CDR1 is MGHRA and CDR2 is YSYEKL. The junction had 8 bases not matched to a gene; V was cut back by 3 bases and J by 4 bases. This CDR3 reads CASSHGRDRLNEKLFF. The CDR3, as DNA: TGCGCCAGCAGCCACGGTAGGGACAGACTTAATGAAAAACTGTTTTTT.

This chain uses TRBV7-6 with TRBJ2-1, with 8 bases identical to TRBD2. J lost 10 bases, V lost 4 bases, and 12 bases had no gene match. Per germline, CDR1 SGHVS and CDR2 FNYEAQ. The CDR3 totals 15 residues. The CDR3 DNA is TGTGCCAGCAGCTCAAGACGGGAGGGTCTGGACGAGCAGTTCTTC. This sequence encodes CASSSRREGLDEQFF.

The gene calls are TRBV6-5 and TRBJ2-7; no firm D call. The V end lost 0 bases, the J end lost 7 bases, and 10 bases lay between the germline ends. The germline gives CDR1 MNHEY, CDR2 SVGAGI. This CDR3 has 13 amino acids. As DNA, the CDR3 is TGTGCCAGCAGTTACTCCTTTGGCCCGGAGCAGTACTTC. Translated: CASSYSFGPEQYF.

The chain is built from TRBV15 and TRBJ1-4, with D possibly TRBD1 on 5 matching bases. Trimming removed 8 bases at V and 0 bases at J, with 13 bases between. This CDR3 is 15 amino acids long. Per the germline V gene, CDR1 is LNHNV and CDR2 is YYDKDF (reference sequence). The CDR3 reads CATGVGDSTNEKLFF. CDR3 sequence (DNA): TGTGCCACCGGGGTAGGGGATTCAACTAATGAAAAACTGTTTTTT.

This clone was counted once. V is TRBV29-1 and J is TRBJ2-5, with TRBD2 matching over 10 bases. CDR3 length: 12 amino acids. Germline CDR1 SQVTM, CDR2 ANQGSEA. Trimming took 7 bases from V and 2 from J; bases not matched to a gene: 1. The CDR3 is CSGTSGQETQYF. The CDR3 region has the DNA TGCAGCGGGACTAGCGGACAAGAGACCCAGTACTTC.

The gene calls are TRBV9 and TRBJ1-1; 10 bases agree with TRBD1. CDR3 length equals 15 residues. Trimming cost V 0 bases and J 4 bases; bases outside gene matches: 3. The germline gives CDR1 SGDLS, CDR2 YYNGEE. The CDR3 sequence: CASSVGTGGVTEAFF. CDR3 in DNA: TGTGCCAGCAGCGTAGGGACAGGGGGGGTCACTGAAGCTTTCTTT. Drawing the rest from reference TRBV9 and TRBJ1-1, the complete variable domain is DSGVTQTPKHLITATGQRVTLRCSPRSGDLSVYWYQQSLDQGLQFLIQYYNGEERAKGNILERFSAQQFPDLHSELNLSSLELGDSALYFCASSVGTGGVTEAFFGQGTRLTVV.

V is TRBV2 and J is TRBJ2-1; weak D call: TRBD2 (6 bases). The CDR3 sequence is 12 residues long. CDR1 is SNHLY and CDR2 is FYNNEI in the germline V gene. V lost 4 bases to trimming and J lost 8 bases, with 9 bases between them. The CDR3 bases are TGTGCCAGCAGTGGACGGAGGGATGAGCAGTTCTTC. It encodes CASSGRRDEQFF.

The V and J genes are TRBV28 and TRBJ2-1; TRBD2 agrees at 7 bases. Trimming removed 10 bases from V and 0 bases from J; junction bases left unmatched: 15. The germline V gene encodes CDR1 MDHEN and CDR2 SYDVKM. The CDR3 length is 17 residues. This CDR3 reads CATCETVGGSSYNEQFF. In DNA, the CDR3 is TGTGCCACCTGTGAAACGGTGGGGGGGAGCTCCTACAATGAGCAGTTCTTC.

This clone was counted a few times. The sample carries other DNA sequences with the same CDR3. The chain employs TRBV4-1 and TRBJ2-7; 9 bases fit TRBD1. The CDR3 runs 14 residues. Looked up from germline, CDR1 is MGHRA and CDR2 is YSYEKL. Trimming cost V 4 bases and J 2 bases; bases outside gene matches: 3. For the CDR3, the DNA is TGCGCCAGCAGCCCTCGACAGGGGGCCTACGAGCAGTACTTC. Residues: CASSPRQGAYEQYF.

The chain is built from TRBV18 and TRBJ1-4, with 9 bases lining up with TRBD1. The CDR3 is 18 residues long. Germline CDR1 KGHSH, CDR2 LQKENI. With 1 base clipped from V and 2 bases from J, the junction kept 8 bases outside the gene matches. The CDR3 sequence is CASSPLKQGALTNEKLFF. The CDR3 nucleotides read TGTGCCAGCTCACCACTTAAACAGGGGGCGCTTACTAATGAAAAACTGTTTTTT.

The chain is built from TRBV4-2 and TRBJ1-4; D remains unclear. The germline V and J ends were trimmed by 0 bases and 0 bases, with 8 bases remaining between them. Germline V gives CDR1 LGHNA, CDR2 YNFKEQ. There are 16 residues in the CDR3. CDR3 in amino acids: CASSQDWASTNEKLFF. In DNA, the CDR3 is TGTGCCAGCAGCCAAGATTGGGCATCAACTAATGAAAAACTGTTTTTT.

V gene TRBV6-5 combines with J gene TRBJ2-1; TRBD2 matches at 11 bases. CDR1 and CDR2 from the germline V gene are MNHEY and SVGAGI. V lost 6 bases to trimming and J lost 7 bases; unmatched junction nucleotides: 5. This CDR3 has 14 amino acids. The CDR3 reads CASSLAGGGNEQFF. The CDR3 nucleotides read TGTGCCAGCAGCCTAGCGGGGGGCGGAAATGAGCAGTTCTTC.

This rearrangement joins TRBV27 to TRBJ2-7; a possible D gene is TRBD2 (6 bases). The CDR3 is 13 amino acids. Germline V CDR1 and CDR2: MNHEY, SMNVEV (reference sequence). V was cut by 8 bases and J by 6 bases, with 17 bases left in between. CDR3 residues: CASGPQGLLEQYF. DNA of the CDR3: TGTGCCAGCGGCCCCCAGGGACTTCTCGAGCAGTACTTC.

This chain links TRBV5-1 with TRBJ2-5; 12 nucleotides align to TRBD2. This CDR3 has 16 amino acids. Per germline, CDR1 SGHRS and CDR2 YFSETQ. V lost 2 bases and J lost 3; bases outside the gene matches: 5. CDR3 sequence: CASSFLAGGPEETQYF. CDR3 bases: TGCGCCAGCAGCTTTCTAGCGGGAGGGCCGGAAGAGACCCAGTACTTC.